A selection of T cell receptor beta chains follows, all from one sample in a study of T cell repertoires in cytomegalovirus infection. TCRdb re-called the reads through MiXCR, storing one row per CDR3 protein. The sample consists of hundreds of thousands of distinct CDR3 sequences, 20% to 25% of them appearing once. Sequencing input: CD8+ T cells from PBMCs. These receptors were obtained from a human donor in good health (CMV status not recorded). Some clones in this sample may be carry-over from other donors' samples. CDR3s include the opening cysteine and the closing phenylalanine or tryptophan. A D gene is named only where the DNA matches it firmly. Clone size is stated in some rows and not others, as once, few, many or a class when expanded.

j_gene,d_gene,abundance,v_gene,CDR3nt,CDR3aa
TRBJ1-2,TRBD1,-,TRBV28,TGTGCCAGCATCTCGACAGGGGGCTATGGCTACACCTTC,CASISTGGYGYTF
TRBJ2-2,-,few,TRBV29-1,TGCAGCGTTGAGTTGGGCTCCGGGGAGCTGTTTTTT,CSVELGSGELFF
TRBJ1-5,-,few,TRBV6-8,TGTGCCAGCAGTTATACGGGCCTGGGTCAGCCCCAGCATTTT,CASSYTGLGQPQHF
TRBJ2-2,TRBD2,-,TRBV20-1,TGCAGTGCTCGGCGAGCGGGAGCGAACACCGGGGAGCTGTTTTTT,CSARRAGANTGELFF
TRBJ1-1,-,few,TRBV6-2/TRBV6-3,TGTGCCAGCAGTTACGAGGTGGAGGGGCCTAACACTGAAGCTTTCTTT,CASSYEVEGPNTEAFF
TRBJ1-1,-,once,TRBV20-1,TGCAGTGCTGTCGACGGGGGTCCTGTAATGAACACTGAAGCTTTCTTT,CSAVDGGPVMNTEAFF
TRBJ1-1,TRBD1,many,TRBV7-2,TGTGCCAGCAGCTCCAGGGGGAGCACTGAAGCTTTCTTT,CASSSRGSTEAFF
TRBJ2-1,-,-,TRBV19,TGTACCAGTAGTATAGTTGGCAATGAGCAGTTCTTC,CTSSIVGNEQFF
TRBJ1-6,-,-,TRBV7-6,TGTGCCAGCAGCCAGGACAATCCCTATAATTCACCCCTCCACTTT,CASSQDNPYNSPLHF
TRBJ1-1,TRBD1,many,TRBV7-9,TGTGCCAGCAGCCCTCCTCAGGGGGCGAGAGTACCTGAAGCTTTCTTT,CASSPPQGARVPEAFF
TRBJ1-2,-,-,TRBV29-1,TGCAGCGTTGAAGTTCGAACAGGACGTAACTATGGCTACACCTTC,CSVEVRTGRNYGYTF
TRBJ2-5,TRBD2,-,TRBV7-9,TGTGCCAGCAGCTCTAGCGGGGGGGCATCCGAGACCCAGTACTTC,CASSSSGGASETQYF
TRBJ2-1,-,-,TRBV19,TGTGCCAGTAGTATCGCCGGGTCAGGGAACTCCTACAATGAGCAGTTCTTC,CASSIAGSGNSYNEQFF
TRBJ1-5,TRBD1,-,TRBV28,TGTGCCAGCAGTTCACCAATCCGGGACAGGGGATTGAGCAATCAGCCCCAGCATTTT,CASSSPIRDRGLSNQPQHF
TRBJ2-1,-,-,TRBV3-1,TGTGCCAGCAGCCAAGTGTCGCTCCACAATGAGCAGTTCTTC,CASSQVSLHNEQFF
TRBJ1-5,-,-,TRBV7-6,TGTGCCAGCAGCTCCCTTAATGATCAGCCCCAGCATTTT,CASSSLNDQPQHF
TRBJ1-1,-,-,TRBV20-1,TGCAGTGTCGATGACGTTTTAAACACTGAAGCTTTCTTT,CSVDDVLNTEAFF
TRBJ1-1,TRBD1,few,TRBV7-9,TGTGCCAGCAGCTTAGTAGGACAGGGTCTCACTGAAGCTTTCTTT,CASSLVGQGLTEAFF
TRBJ1-1,TRBD1,many,TRBV6-5,TGTGCCAGCAGTTTGGGACAGGGAATGAACACTGAAGCTTTCTTT,CASSLGQGMNTEAFF
TRBJ2-1,TRBD1,few,TRBV7-9,TGTGCCAGCAGCTTCGTCCCGGACAGGGTCAATGAGCAGTTCTTC,CASSFVPDRVNEQFF
TRBJ2-1,-,-,TRBV6-2/TRBV6-3,TGTGCCAGCAGTTACTCCTCGTGGGTTGAGCAGTTCTTC,CASSYSSWVEQFF
TRBJ2-3,-,-,TRBV28,TGTGCCAGCAGTCCCTGGATGGAGGCGACAGATACGCAGTATTTT,CASSPWMEATDTQYF
TRBJ2-3,TRBD2,-,TRBV2,TGTGCCACTATCCCGAGACTAGCGGGGGGGCGAGATACGCAGTATTTT,CATIPRLAGGRDTQYF
TRBJ2-5,-,few,TRBV5-6,TGTGCCAGCAGCCGGGACGAGCTTAGAGAGACCCAGTACTTC,CASSRDELRETQYF
TRBJ2-3,TRBD2,-,TRBV27,TGTGCCAGCAGTTTCCTAGCGGGGGCCGCCACAGATACGCAGTATTTT,CASSFLAGAATDTQYF
TRBJ2-1,TRBD2,few,TRBV6-2/TRBV6-3,TGTGCCAGCAGCCTAGTGGCACCGGGGGGGGGTTATGAGCAGTTCTTC,CASSLVAPGGGYEQFF
TRBJ1-6,-,many,TRBV7-8,TGTGCCAGCAGCTTCGGGGGGATTGGGCAGAATTCACCCCTCCACTTT,CASSFGGIGQNSPLHF
TRBJ2-7,TRBD2,-,TRBV4-1,TGCGCCAACAGACAAGAGACTAGCGGGGGCCTTTCCTACGAGCAGTACTTC,CANRQETSGGLSYEQYF
TRBJ1-1,-,many,TRBV7-2,TGTGCCAGCAGCGCCCATTTGAACACTGAAGCTTTCTTT,CASSAHLNTEAFF
TRBJ2-4,-,few,TRBV2,TGTGCCAGCAGAATCGTGACCCTTAGCGGAGCCAAAAACATTCAGTACTTC,CASRIVTLSGAKNIQYF
TRBJ2-1,-,many,TRBV7-8,TGTGCCAGCAGCGAGACAGGAGGCAATGAGCAGTTCTTC,CASSETGGNEQFF
TRBJ2-5,TRBD1,few,TRBV6-1,TGTGCCAGCAGTTACCACCCACAGGGGGTCGGTGAAGAGACCCAGTACTTC,CASSYHPQGVGEETQYF